This entry describes one T cell receptor beta chain. Antigen specificity is unknown. The assay was immunoSEQ multiplex PCR, and TCRdb's table has in-frame clones only and misses some. The sample holds about 110,000 clones; 92% are singletons and the top ten take over 7%. These data belong to a study of T cell responses to AZD1222 COVID-19 vaccine. Findings and caveats of the study: Among AZD1222 vaccinees, only six or seven were seropositive at baseline.

Trimming removed 4 bases at V and 1 base at J, with 7 bases between. The CDR3 length is 13 residues. CDR1 is MRHNA and CDR2 is SNTAGT in the germline V gene. The chain recombines TRBV6-4 with TRBJ1-2; no clear D gene. The sequence derives from an adult who received the AZD1222 COVID-19 vaccine. The source material was peripheral blood, sampled 28 days after the second AZD1222 dose. In DNA form, the CDR3 reads TGTGCCAGCAGTGTGGGGAATAACTATGGCTACACCTTC. Translated: CASSVGNNYGYTF.